This T cell receptor beta chain is drawn from a study of human thymus T cells. The protocol was immunoSEQ multiplex PCR, while the TCRdb copy is restricted to in-frame clones and leaves out a portion. The sample records some 120,000 clones, just under 95% being singletons. Corrective cardiac operations yielded the resected thymus tissue. This clone was found once. Antigen unknown. Study results and caveats: As related research reported, thymic repertoires overlapped highly among unrelated individuals. What appeared biased in thymic and blood repertoires was the usage of V and J genes.

The TCR comes from a boy in the first two years of life with a congenital heart defect but otherwise immunologically healthy. The material sequenced was thymus tissue.

CDR3 region: CASSHLRTAGEQYF. DNA for the CDR3: TGCGCCAGCAGCCATCTGAGGACGGCTGGCGAGCAGTACTTC. The chain carries TRBV4-3 and TRBJ2-7; D is unresolved. Germline CDR1 LGHNA, CDR2 YSLEER. The V end lost 3 bases, the J end lost 6 bases, and 15 bases lay between the germline ends. The CDR3 consists of 14 residues.